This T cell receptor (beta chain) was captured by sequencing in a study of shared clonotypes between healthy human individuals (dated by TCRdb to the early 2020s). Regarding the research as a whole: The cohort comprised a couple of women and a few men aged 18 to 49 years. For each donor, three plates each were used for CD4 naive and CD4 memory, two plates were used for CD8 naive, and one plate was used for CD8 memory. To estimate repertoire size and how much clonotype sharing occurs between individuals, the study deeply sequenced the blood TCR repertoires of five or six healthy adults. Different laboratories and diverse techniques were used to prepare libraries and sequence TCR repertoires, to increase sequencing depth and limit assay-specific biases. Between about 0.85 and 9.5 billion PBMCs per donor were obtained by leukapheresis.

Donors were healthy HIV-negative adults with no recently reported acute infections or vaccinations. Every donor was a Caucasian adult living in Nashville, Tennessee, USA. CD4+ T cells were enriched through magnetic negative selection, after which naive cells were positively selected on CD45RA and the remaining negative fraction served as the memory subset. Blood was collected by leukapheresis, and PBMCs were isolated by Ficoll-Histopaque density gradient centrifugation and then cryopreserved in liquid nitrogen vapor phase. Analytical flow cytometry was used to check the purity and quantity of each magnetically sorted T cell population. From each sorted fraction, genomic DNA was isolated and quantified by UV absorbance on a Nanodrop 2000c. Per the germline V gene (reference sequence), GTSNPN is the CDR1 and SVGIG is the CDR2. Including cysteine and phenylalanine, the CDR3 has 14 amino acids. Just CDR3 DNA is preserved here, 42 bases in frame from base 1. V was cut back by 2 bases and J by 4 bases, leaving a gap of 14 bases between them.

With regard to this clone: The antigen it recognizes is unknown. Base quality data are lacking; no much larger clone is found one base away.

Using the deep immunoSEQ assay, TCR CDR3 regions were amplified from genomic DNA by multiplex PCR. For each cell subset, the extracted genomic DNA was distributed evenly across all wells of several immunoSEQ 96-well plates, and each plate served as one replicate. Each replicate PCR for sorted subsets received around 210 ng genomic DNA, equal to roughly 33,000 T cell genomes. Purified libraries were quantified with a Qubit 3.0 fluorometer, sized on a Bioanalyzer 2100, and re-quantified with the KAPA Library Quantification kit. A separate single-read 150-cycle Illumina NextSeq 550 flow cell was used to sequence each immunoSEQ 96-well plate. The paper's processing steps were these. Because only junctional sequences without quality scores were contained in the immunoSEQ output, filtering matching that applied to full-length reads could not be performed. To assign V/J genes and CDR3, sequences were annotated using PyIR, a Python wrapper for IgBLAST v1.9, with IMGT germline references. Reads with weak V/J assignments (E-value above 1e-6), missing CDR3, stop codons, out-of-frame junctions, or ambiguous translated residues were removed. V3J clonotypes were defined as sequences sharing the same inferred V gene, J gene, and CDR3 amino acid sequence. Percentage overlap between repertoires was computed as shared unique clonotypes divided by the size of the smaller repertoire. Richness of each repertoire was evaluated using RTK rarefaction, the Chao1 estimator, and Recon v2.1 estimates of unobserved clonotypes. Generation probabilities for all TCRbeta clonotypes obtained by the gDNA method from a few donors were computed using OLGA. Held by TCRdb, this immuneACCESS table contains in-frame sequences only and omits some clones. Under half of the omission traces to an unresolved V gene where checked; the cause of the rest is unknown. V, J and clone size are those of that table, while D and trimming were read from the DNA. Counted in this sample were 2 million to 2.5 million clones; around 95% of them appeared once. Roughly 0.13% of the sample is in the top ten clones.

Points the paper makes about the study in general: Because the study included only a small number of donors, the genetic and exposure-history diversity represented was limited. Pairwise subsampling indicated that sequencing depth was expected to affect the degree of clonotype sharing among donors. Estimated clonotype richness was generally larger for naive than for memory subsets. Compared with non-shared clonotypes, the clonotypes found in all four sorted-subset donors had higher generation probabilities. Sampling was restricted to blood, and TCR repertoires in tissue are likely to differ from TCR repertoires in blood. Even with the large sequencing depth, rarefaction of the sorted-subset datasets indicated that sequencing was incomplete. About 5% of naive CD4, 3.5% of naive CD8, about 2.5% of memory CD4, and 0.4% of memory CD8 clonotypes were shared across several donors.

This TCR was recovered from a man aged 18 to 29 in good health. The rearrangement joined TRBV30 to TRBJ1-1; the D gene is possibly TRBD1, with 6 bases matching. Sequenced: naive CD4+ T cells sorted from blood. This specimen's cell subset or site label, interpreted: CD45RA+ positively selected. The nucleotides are TGTGCCTGGAGTTATCAGGGGTCATTCACTGAAGCTTTCTTT. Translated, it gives CAWSYQGSFTEAFF.